These 20 T cell receptor beta chains originate from one sample sequenced in a study of T cell responses to AZD1222 COVID-19 vaccine (dated by TCRdb to the early 2020s). The method was the immunoSEQ multiplex PCR assay. The table was pulled from immuneACCESS by TCRdb, which kept in-frame rearrangements only. Such tables lose some clones; where checked, under half of the loss comes from unresolved V genes, and the rest has no known cause. Counted in this sample were about 89,000 clones; about 93% of them appeared once. The top ten clonotypes cover approximately 5.2% of the sample. Read against the paper, the sample's time point label means: baseline before first vaccination. Read against the paper, the sample's treatment or condition label means: meningococcal conjugate vaccine given as trial control. The sequencing here drew on peripheral blood, taken on day 0 of MenACWY control vaccination. The receptors were gathered from an adult in good health.

The chain links TRBV19 to TRBJ2-7; TRBD2 aligns across 7 bases. J lost 0 bases, V lost 5 bases, and 10 bases had no gene match. This CDR3 spans 16 amino acids. The V gene's germline CDR1 is LNHDA and CDR2 SQIVND (reference sequence). This CDR3 reads CASSPMGERGSYEQYF. CDR3 coding DNA: TGTGCCAGTAGTCCGATGGGGGAGCGGGGCTCCTACGAGCAGTACTTC. The full variable domain, rest sourced from reference TRBV19 and TRBJ2-7, is DGGITQSPKYLFRKEGQNVTLSCEQNLNHDAMYWYRQDPGQGLRLIYYSQIVNDFQKGDIAEGYSVSREKKESFPLTVTSAQKNPTAFYLCASSPMGERGSYEQYFGPGTRLTVT.

The CDR3 coding sequence is TGTGCCAGTAGTACCGGGGACAGGAGGGCTACGCAGCAGTACTTC. Protein: CASSTGDRRATQQYF. The chain recombines TRBV19 with TRBJ2-7; 8 nucleotides agree with TRBD1. This CDR3 region has 15 residues. Germline V gene lookup returns CDR1 LNHDA and CDR2 SQIVND (reference sequence). V was pared by 4 bases and J by 8 bases, with 13 bases of the junction left unmatched.

This clone showed up just once. The rearrangement uses TRBV15 and TRBJ1-6, with D possibly matching TRBD1 (5 bases). Germline V gene data show CDR1 as LNHNV and CDR2 as YYDKDF (reference sequence). V was pared by 5 bases and J by 9 bases, with 11 bases between. This CDR3 has 13 residues. The CDR3 is CATSPGPGSPLHF. In DNA, the CDR3 is TGTGCCACCAGCCCGGGACCCGGTTCACCCCTCCACTTT. Supplemented by reference TRBV15 and TRBJ1-6, the full variable domain reads DAMVIQNPRYQVTQFGKPVTLSCSQTLNHNVMYWYQQKSSQAPKLLFHYYDKDFNNEADTPDNFQSRRPNTSFCFLDIRSPGLGDTAMYLCATSPGPGSPLHFGNGTRLTVT.

This chain links TRBV2 with TRBJ2-7; 7 bases align to TRBD2. The V gene's germline CDR1 is SNHLY and CDR2 FYNNEI. The V gene end was trimmed by 8 bases and the J gene end by 10 bases; junction bases not matched to a gene: 14. The CDR3 length is 13 residues. CDR3 DNA sequence: TGTGCCAGCGGGAGGGGACGGGATCTAGTTCAGTACTTC. It translates to CASGRGRDLVQYF.

This rearrangement joins TRBV10-2 to TRBJ1-1; 10 bases map to TRBD1. The CDR3 loop spans 13 amino acids. Germline assignment: CDR1 WSHSY and CDR2 SAAADI. V shed 10 bases and J 3 bases; nucleotides not matched to a gene: 5. CDR3 sequence reads: CATGGQGDTEAFF. The CDR3 DNA is TGCGCCACCGGAGGACAGGGGGACACTGAAGCTTTCTTT.

The V gene is TRBV19, the J gene TRBJ1-5; 7 positions agree with TRBD1. This CDR3 spans 15 amino acids. Trimming took 5 bases from V and 6 from J; bases not matched to a gene: 10. Germline values: CDR1 LNHDA, CDR2 SQIVND (reference sequence). The CDR3 spells CASSRRQGGTQPQHF. The DNA for the CDR3 is TGTGCCAGTAGTCGTAGACAGGGAGGGACTCAGCCCCAGCATTTT.

This rearrangement joins TRBV7-8 to TRBJ1-1; D unclear. Germline lookup yields CDR1 SGHVS and CDR2 FQNEAQ. This CDR3 region has 14 residues. Trimming shortened V by 1 base and J by 10 bases, and 16 bases separated the two germline ends. For the CDR3, the DNA is TGTGCCAGCAGCTTAGAGGTACCACCCGTCTCAGCTTTCTTT. Protein: CASSLEVPPVSAFF.

The chain has TRBV7-2 and TRBJ2-3, with 12 nucleotides matching TRBD1. The CDR3 totals 17 residues. In germline, CDR1 is SGHTA, CDR2 FQGNSA. The V segment lost 1 base and the J segment 2 bases; nucleotides outside the gene matches: 4. CDR3: CASSLEGQGAFTDTQYF. CDR3 nucleotide sequence: TGTGCCAGCAGCTTAGAGGGACAGGGGGCCTTCACAGATACGCAGTATTTT.

The V and J genes are TRBV13 and TRBJ2-7; 12 bases are a match to TRBD1. Trimming cost V 5 bases and J 4 bases; bases outside gene matches: 6. Germline CDR1 is PRHDT and CDR2 is FYEKMQ (reference sequence). The CDR3 is made up of 15 amino acids. The CDR3 is CASSRGTGGRYEQYF. CDR3 nucleotides: TGTGCCAGCAGCCGAGGGACAGGGGGCCGGTACGAGCAGTACTTC.

This sequence joins TRBV4-1 and TRBJ1-2, with a tentative D call TRBD1 (5 bases). Trimming stripped 3 bases from V and 6 bases from J, with 23 bases between. The length of the CDR3 is 17 residues. From germline, CDR1 is MGHRA and CDR2 YSYEKL. The CDR3 region has the DNA TGCGCCAGCAGCCAGGAGGACGGATGGGTCTCAGGGAATGGCTACACCTTC. Translated, it gives CASSQEDGWVSGNGYTF.

This sequence joins TRBV21-1 and TRBJ2-7; TRBD2 was called by the table and not checked on the DNA. TRBV21-1 is classified as a pseudogene. The CDR3 extends over 15 amino acids. The CDR3 region has the DNA TGTGCCAGCAGCAAAGCTCCTCAGACGGGATACGAGCAGTACTTC. This encodes CASSKAPQTGYEQYF.

This clone has a single count. The rearrangement uses TRBV6-5 and TRBJ2-2; maybe TRBD2 (6 bases). The CDR3 consists of 16 residues. CDR1 and CDR2 from the germline V gene are MNHEY and SVGAGI. The V end lost 1 base, the J end lost 2 bases, and 11 bases lay between the germline ends. The CDR3 DNA reads as TGTGCCAGCAGTTACTTCAGCGGACTAAACACCGGGGAGCTGTTTTTT. This translates into CASSYFSGLNTGELFF.

The chain links TRBV4-2 to TRBJ2-2; D is possibly TRBD1 or TRBD2 (5 bases each). Germline lookup yields CDR1 LGHNA and CDR2 YNFKEQ. CDR3 length: 15 residues. Trimming left V 1 base short and J 4 bases short, with 10 bases between. As DNA, the CDR3 is TGTGCCAGCAGCCAAGCGGGGACGGGCACCGGGGAGCTGTTTTTT. As protein: CASSQAGTGTGELFF.

CDR3 in DNA: TGTGCCAGCAGCTCCCCTGAGGGTTCTATAAAGGCACCCCTCCACTTT. The encoded protein is CASSSPEGSIKAPLHF. The chain has TRBV7-8 and TRBJ1-6; unclear D gene. Trimming left V 4 bases short and J 11 bases short, with 21 bases between. Germline lookup yields CDR1 SGHVS and CDR2 FQNEAQ. This CDR3 comprises 16 residues.

This clone was found once. V and J are TRBV9 and TRBJ2-2, with TRBD2 identical over 8 bases. Germline V gene lookup returns CDR1 SGDLS and CDR2 YYNGEE. After removal of 4 bases from V and 0 bases from J, the junction contained 5 bases not matched to a gene. The CDR3 runs to 16 residues. The CDR3 spells CASSSRTSPNTGELFF. The CDR3 DNA reads TGTGCCAGCAGCTCCAGGACTAGCCCGAACACCGGGGAGCTGTTTTTT.

This chain joins TRBV7-8 and TRBJ2-7; no definite D call. Germline V lookup: CDR1 SGHVS, CDR2 FQNEAQ. V gave up 5 bases and J gave up 7 bases, with 0 bases separating them. CDR3 length: 8 amino acids. DNA of the CDR3: TGTGCCAGCAGCGAGCAGTACTTC. This encodes CASSEQYF.

This clone was seen just once. The chain is built from TRBV7-9 and TRBJ1-2; D is undetermined. The V end lost 2 bases, the J end lost 4 bases, and 8 bases lay between the germline ends. This CDR3 has 13 amino acids. CDR1 and CDR2 (germline): SEHNR, FQNEAQ (reference sequence). The CDR3 DNA reads as TGTGCCAGCAGCTTAACTAACGGCTATGGCTACACCTTC. Translated, it gives CASSLTNGYGYTF. Full variable domain (rest looked up from reference TRBV7-9 and TRBJ1-2): DTGVSQNPRHKITKRGQNVTFRCDPISEHNRLYWYRQTLGQGPEFLTYFQNEAQLEKSRLLSDRFSAERPKGSFSTLEIQRTEQGDSAMYLCASSLTNGYGYTFGSGTRLTVV.

This rearrangement joins TRBV27 to TRBJ1-5; no clear D. The CDR3 runs to 13 residues. From germline, CDR1 is MNHEY and CDR2 SMNVEV (reference sequence). The ends were cut back, 6 bases at V and 0 bases at J, with 6 bases in the middle. CDR3 in amino acids: CASSAGSNQPQHF. CDR3 bases: TGTGCCAGCAGCGCCGGTAGCAATCAGCCCCAGCATTTT.

In this sample, this clone turned up once. The V gene is TRBV28, the J gene TRBJ1-2, with 12 bases that match TRBD1. CDR3 length: 19 residues. From germline, CDR1 is MDHEN and CDR2 SYDVKM. Trimming cost V 6 bases and J 5 bases; bases outside gene matches: 19. The CDR3 loop is CASSTREWDRGRMGYGYTF. CDR3 DNA sequence: TGTGCCAGCAGCACCCGTGAGTGGGACAGGGGGCGAATGGGGTATGGCTACACCTTC.

This chain links TRBV3-1 (or the pseudogene TRBV3-2) with TRBJ2-5; a weak D match, TRBD1 (5 bases). This CDR3 is 12 amino acids long. In germline, CDR1 is LGHDT, CDR2 YNNKEL (reference sequence). The V end lost 7 bases, the J end lost 5 bases, and 11 bases lay between the germline ends. The CDR3 spells CASMGLRETQYF. The CDR3 bases are TGTGCCAGCATGGGGCTCAGGGAGACCCAGTACTTC.